Sequencing of this T cell receptor (beta chain) was carried out in a study of regulatory T cells in long-lasting Graves disease (dated by TCRdb to the early 2020s). Background for the entire study: Persistent Graves' disease meant more than 5 years of antithyroid drug treatment with TSH receptor autoantibodies that stayed positive. This study used TCR sequencing and RNA sequencing of peripheral blood to compare persistent Graves' disease patients against newly diagnosed Graves' disease patients. The study was conducted in China and was registered as a clinical trial. A total of around 35 samples underwent TCR sequencing, from some 13 patients with persistent Graves' disease and some 20 patients with newly diagnosed Graves' disease. Persistent Graves' disease patients in the clinical cohort had taken antithyroid drugs for roughly ten years on average. Results and caveats for the whole study, not just this receptor: More public clonotypes were shared among persistent patients (approximately 3,000) than among newly diagnosed patients (more than 950). Compared with newly diagnosed patients, persistent Graves' disease patients had lower TCR Shannon entropy and fewer highly expanded clones, which suggests clonal expansion. Peripheral blood alone was examined, since thyroid tissue, which constituted the primary lesion, could not be accessed. Preferential use of TRBV28, TRBJ1-2 and TRBJ2-5 was observed in persistent disease, whereas TRBV20-1 and TRBJ2-1 were favored in newly diagnosed disease. The small sample size was acknowledged by the authors as a limitation that may reduce accuracy. Only the TCR beta chain was sequenced and analyzed.

The receptor library was made with multiplex PCR. These reads were obtained on an Illumina HiSeq 4000. CDR3 regions were amplified by Arm-PCR with iRepertoire HTBI primers to construct TCR beta libraries. PCR products were gel purified before sequencing. The authors' analysis ran thus. A total of some 65 TRBV and approximately 15 TRBJ segments were identified across samples and were used for gene usage analysis of CDR3 amino acid clonotypes. COPE and FqMerger were used to merge the filtered high-quality paired reads into contigs. BLAST was used to align contigs to IMGT TRBV, TRBD and TRBJ reference genes, with CDR3 defined following IMGT. Any clonotype with a frequency above 0.1% was classified as a highly expanded clone. Repertoire diversity was measured by Shannon entropy, and V-J evenness by the Gini coefficient. A clonotype was considered public if more than one individual shared it. TCRdb ran its own pipeline on the public reads, namely fastp trimming at Q25 and MiXCR clone calling, and kept in-frame beta chains. CDR3 protein sequences are deduplicated, and each keeps its most common genes and DNA. The V and J calls, along with clone size, are taken from TCRdb and not from the paper's own processing. Counted in this sample were some 330,000 distinct CDR3 sequences; more than 20% of them appeared once. Around 30% of the sample lies in the top ten.

The CDR3 runs 17 amino acids, cysteine and phenylalanine included. The only DNA kept is the CDR3, 51 bases in frame from the first base. Germline trimming: 8 bases from V, 3 bases from J; junction bases outside gene matches: 18. CDR1 and CDR2 (MDHEN, SYDVKM) derive from the germline V gene. Interpreted using the paper, the time point label stands for: persistent/refractory GD, antithyroid drugs over 5 years with positive TRAb. For both TCR sequencing and RNA sequencing, RNA was extracted from PBMCs using TRIzol. Graves' disease was diagnosed according to American Thyroid Association guidelines. The patients came from an endocrinology department in Xi'an, China. Each patient gave 9 to 10 milliliters of peripheral blood, collected in an EDTA anticoagulant tube. Ficoll Paque Plus density gradient separation was used to isolate PBMCs, and no further T cell sorting was performed. An Agilent 2100 Bioanalyzer and agarose gel were used to assess RNA quality, and a NanoDrop 2000 was used to measure RNA concentration.

The table lists this clonotype with many counts. The specificity of this receptor is unknown. Base qualities are missing; no much larger clone stands one base away. The TCR was taken from a woman in her thirties or forties with Graves disease. Donor details come from another sample of the same person, matched by shared clones. Sequencing was performed on peripheral blood mononuclear cells (PBMCs), taken when the disease was refractory, from a patient treated with antithyroid drugs. The sequence is built from TRBV28 and TRBJ2-5, with TRBD2 identical over 7 junction bases. The DNA reads as follows: TGTGCCAGCTATCCTCTTACGCCGGCGGGGGAAAAAGAGACCCAGTACTTC. Its protein is CASYPLTPAGEKETQYF.